The text below deals with one T cell receptor (beta chain). The CDR3 runs 15 residues. Germline CDR1 is SGHRS and CDR2 is YFSETQ. V lost 4 bases and J 5 bases, leaving 17 bases between the germline ends. The data were taken from a study of technical replicates of blood from several donors. Produced via immunoSEQ multiplex PCR; TCRdb's table is partial and in-frame only. The sample lists some 50,000 clones, around 95% occurring once. This clonotype was obtained from a human donor in good health. The chain couples TRBV5-1 to TRBJ2-3, with D possibly TRBD1 on 6 matching bases. The source material was T cells isolated from PBMCs. The CDR3 region has the DNA TGCGCCAGCAGCGAGTCAGGGGACCCGGGAGATACGCAGTATTTT. Translated, it gives CASSESGDPGDTQYF.